The following is a T cell receptor beta chain sequence with its context. The sample carries other DNA sequences with the same CDR3. This entry comes from a study of control samples from healthy donors and cancer patients. The J segment lost 4 bases and the V segment lost 7 bases, leaving 7 bases of the junction unmatched. The germline V gene encodes CDR1 LNHDA and CDR2 SQIVND (reference sequence). This CDR3 is built from 16 residues. Generated by immunoSEQ multiplex PCR, the TCRdb table keeps only in-frame clones and is missing some. The repertoire consists of around 83,000 clones, with roughly 93% occurring once and the leading ten covering 1.3%.

The sequencing sample was made of PBMCs. The V call is TRBV19, the J call TRBJ2-2; 12 nucleotides match TRBD1. The clonotype was recovered from a woman in her thirties or forties with lung cancer. CDR3 region: CASTRGQGAGTGELFF. In DNA, the CDR3 is TGTGCCAGTACACGGGGACAGGGGGCAGGCACCGGGGAGCTGTTTTTT. Full variable domain (rest looked up from reference TRBV19 and TRBJ2-2): DGGITQSPKYLFRKEGQNVTLSCEQNLNHDAMYWYRQDPGQGLRLIYYSQIVNDFQKGDIAEGYSVSREKKESFPLTVTSAQKNPTAFYLCASTRGQGAGTGELFFGEGSRLTVL.